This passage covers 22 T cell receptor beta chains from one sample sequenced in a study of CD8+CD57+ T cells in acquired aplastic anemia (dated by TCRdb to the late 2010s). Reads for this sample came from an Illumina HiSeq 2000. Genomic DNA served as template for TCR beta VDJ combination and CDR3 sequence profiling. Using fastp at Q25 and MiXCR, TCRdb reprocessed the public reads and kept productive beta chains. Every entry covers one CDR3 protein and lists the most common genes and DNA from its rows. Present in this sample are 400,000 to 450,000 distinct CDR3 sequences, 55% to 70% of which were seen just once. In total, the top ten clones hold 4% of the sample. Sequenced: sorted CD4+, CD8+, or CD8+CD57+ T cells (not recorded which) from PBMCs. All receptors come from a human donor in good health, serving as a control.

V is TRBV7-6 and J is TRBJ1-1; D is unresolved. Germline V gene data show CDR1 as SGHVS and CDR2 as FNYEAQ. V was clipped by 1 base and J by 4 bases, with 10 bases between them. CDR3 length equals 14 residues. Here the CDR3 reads CASSLDFAGTEAFF. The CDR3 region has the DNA TGTGCCAGCAGCTTAGACTTTGCGGGCACTGAAGCTTTCTTT.

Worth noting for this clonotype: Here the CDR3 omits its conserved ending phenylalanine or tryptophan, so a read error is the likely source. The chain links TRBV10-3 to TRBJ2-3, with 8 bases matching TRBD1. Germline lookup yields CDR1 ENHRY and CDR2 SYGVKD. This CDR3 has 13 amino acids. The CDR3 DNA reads TGTGCCACCAGTGACAGGGGTACGAAGGCGCAGTATGTT. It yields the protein CATSDRGTKAQYV.

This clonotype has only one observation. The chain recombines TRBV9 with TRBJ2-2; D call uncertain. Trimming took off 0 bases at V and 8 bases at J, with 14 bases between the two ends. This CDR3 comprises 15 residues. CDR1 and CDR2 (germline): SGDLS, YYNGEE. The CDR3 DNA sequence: TGTGCCAGCAGCGTAGGGCATGGAGATACGGGGGAGCTGTTTTTT. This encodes CASSVGHGDTGELFF.

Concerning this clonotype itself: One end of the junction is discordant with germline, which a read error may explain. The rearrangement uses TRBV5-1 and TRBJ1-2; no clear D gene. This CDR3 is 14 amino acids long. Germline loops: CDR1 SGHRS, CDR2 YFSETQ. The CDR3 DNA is TGTGCCAGCAGCTTAGAGGGCGGCAAGTATGGCTACACCTTC. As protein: CASSLEGGKYGYTF. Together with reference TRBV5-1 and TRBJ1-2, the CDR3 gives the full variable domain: KAGVTQTPRYLIKTRGQQVTLSCSPISGHRSVSWYQQTPGQGLQFLFEYFSETQRNKGNFPGRFSGRQFSNSRSEMNVSTLELGDSALYLCASSLEGGKYGYTFGSGTRLTVV.

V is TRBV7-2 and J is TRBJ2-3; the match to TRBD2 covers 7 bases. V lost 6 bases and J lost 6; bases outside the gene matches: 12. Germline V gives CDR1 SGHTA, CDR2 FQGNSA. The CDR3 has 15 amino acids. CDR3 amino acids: CASSGVGGGSDTQYF. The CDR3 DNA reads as TGTGCCAGCAGTGGGGTGGGGGGAGGGAGCGATACGCAGTATTTT.

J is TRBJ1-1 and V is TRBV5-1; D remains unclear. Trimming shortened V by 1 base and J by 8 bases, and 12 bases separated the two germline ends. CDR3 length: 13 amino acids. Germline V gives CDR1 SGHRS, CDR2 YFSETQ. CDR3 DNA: TGCGCCAGCAGCTTGAGTGGGCACGGGGAAGCTTTCTTT. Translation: CASSLSGHGEAFF.

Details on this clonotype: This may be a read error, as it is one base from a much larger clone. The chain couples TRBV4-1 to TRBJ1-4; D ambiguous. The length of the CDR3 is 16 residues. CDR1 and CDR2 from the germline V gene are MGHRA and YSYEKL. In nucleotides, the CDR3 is TGCGCCAGCGGCCAAGATATAGGCGGTTCCAATGAAAAACTGTTTTTT. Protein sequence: CASGQDIGGSNEKLFF.

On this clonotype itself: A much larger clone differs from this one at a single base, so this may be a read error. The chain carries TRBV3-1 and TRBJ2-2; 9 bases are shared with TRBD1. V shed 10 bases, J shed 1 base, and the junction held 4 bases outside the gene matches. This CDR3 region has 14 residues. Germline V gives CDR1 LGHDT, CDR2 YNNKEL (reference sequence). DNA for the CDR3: TGTGCCACCGGACAGGGGATGAACACCGGGGAGCTGTTTTTT. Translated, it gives CATGQGMNTGELFF.

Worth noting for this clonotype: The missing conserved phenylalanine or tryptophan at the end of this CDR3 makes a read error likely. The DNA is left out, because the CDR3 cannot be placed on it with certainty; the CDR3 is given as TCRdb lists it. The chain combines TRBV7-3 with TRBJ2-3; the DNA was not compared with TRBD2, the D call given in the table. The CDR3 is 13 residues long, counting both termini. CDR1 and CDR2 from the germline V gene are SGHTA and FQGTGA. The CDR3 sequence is CASSYGPEGRHSL.

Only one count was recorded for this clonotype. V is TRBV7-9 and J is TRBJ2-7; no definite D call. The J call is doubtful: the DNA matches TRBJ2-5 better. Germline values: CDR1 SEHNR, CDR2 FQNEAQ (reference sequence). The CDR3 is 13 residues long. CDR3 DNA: TGTGCCAGCAGCCGAGACGGTGTAGAGACCCAGTACTTC. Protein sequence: CASSRDGVETQYF.

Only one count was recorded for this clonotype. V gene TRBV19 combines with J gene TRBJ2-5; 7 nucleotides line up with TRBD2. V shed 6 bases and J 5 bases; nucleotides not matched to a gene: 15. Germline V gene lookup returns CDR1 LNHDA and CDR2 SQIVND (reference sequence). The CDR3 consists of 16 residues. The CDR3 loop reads CASSGHGTKAWETQYF. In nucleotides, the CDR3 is TGTGCCAGTAGCGGACACGGGACTAAGGCGTGGGAGACCCAGTACTTC.

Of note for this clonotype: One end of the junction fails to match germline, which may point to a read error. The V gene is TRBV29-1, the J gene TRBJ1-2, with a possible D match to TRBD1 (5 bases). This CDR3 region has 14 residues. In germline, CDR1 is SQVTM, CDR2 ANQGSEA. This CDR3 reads CSAAGLGANYRYTF. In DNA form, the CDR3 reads TGCAGTGCTGCAGGGCTGGGAGCTAATTATCGCTACACTTTT.

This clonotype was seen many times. The chain's CDR3 is CASSSTGTDFYGYTF. CDR3 nucleotides: TGTGCCAGCAGTTCGACCGGGACTGACTTCTATGGCTACACCTTC. The rearrangement links TRBV6-5 to TRBJ1-2, with D possibly being TRBD1 (5 bases). The CDR3 is 15 residues long. The germline gives CDR1 MNHEY, CDR2 SVGAGI. V was pared by 4 bases and J by 4 bases, with 16 bases between.

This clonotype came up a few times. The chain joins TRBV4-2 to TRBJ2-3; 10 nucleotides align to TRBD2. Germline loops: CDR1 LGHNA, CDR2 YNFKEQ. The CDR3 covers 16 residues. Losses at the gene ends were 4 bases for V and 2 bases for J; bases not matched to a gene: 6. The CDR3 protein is CASSRVTSGATDTQYF. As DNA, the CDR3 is TGTGCCAGCAGCCGGGTCACTAGCGGGGCCACAGATACGCAGTATTTT.

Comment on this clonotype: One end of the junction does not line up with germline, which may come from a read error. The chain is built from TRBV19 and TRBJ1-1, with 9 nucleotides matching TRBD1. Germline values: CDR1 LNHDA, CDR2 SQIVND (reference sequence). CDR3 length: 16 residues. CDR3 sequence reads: CASTEDRGLDTQYFCF. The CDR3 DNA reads TGTGCCAGTACCGAGGACAGGGGTTTAGATACGCAGTATTTTTGCTTT.

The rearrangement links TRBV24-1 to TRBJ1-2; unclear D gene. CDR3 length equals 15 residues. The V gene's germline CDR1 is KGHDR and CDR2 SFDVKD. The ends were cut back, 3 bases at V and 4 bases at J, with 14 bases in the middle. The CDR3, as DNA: TGTGCCACCAGTGATCCCATGATTCCGTTCTATGGCTACACCTTC. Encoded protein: CATSDPMIPFYGYTF.

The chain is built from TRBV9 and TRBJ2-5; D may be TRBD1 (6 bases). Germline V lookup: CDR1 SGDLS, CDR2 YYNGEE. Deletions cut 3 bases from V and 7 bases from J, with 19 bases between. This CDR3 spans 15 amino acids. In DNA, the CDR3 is TGTGCCAGCAGCGGAGAGGGGGATGCAAAACTGACCCAGTACTTC. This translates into CASSGEGDAKLTQYF.

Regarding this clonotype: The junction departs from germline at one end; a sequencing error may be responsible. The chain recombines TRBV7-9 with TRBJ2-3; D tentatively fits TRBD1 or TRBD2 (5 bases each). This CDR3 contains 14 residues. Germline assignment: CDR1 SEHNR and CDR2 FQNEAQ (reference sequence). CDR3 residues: CASSEDTDSYEQYF. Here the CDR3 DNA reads TGTGCCAGCAGCGAGGACACGGACTCCTACGAGCAGTACTTT.

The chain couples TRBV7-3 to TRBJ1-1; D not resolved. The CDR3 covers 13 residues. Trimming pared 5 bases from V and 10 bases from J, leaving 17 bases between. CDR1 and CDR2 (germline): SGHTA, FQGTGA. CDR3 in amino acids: CASSAMMNSAAFF. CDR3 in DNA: TGTGCCAGCAGCGCAATGATGAACTCTGCAGCTTTCTTT. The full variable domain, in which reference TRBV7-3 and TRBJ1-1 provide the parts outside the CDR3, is GAGVSQTPSNKVTEKGKYVELRCDPISGHTALYWYRQSLGQGPEFLIYFQGTGAADDSGLPNDRFFAVRPEGSVSTLKIQRTERGDSAVYLCASSAMMNSAAFFGQGTRLTVV.

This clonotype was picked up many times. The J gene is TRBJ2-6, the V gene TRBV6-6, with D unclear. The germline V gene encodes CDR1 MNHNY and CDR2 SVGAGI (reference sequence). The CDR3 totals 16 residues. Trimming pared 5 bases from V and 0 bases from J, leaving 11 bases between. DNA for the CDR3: TGTGCCAGCAGTGAACTTAGGACCTCTGGGGCCAACGTCCTGACTTTC. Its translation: CASSELRTSGANVLTF.

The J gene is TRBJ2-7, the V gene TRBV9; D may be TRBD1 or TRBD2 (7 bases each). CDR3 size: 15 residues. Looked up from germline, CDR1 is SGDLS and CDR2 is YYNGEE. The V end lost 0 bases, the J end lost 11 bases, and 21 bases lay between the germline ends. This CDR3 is CASSVVDREGSGKYF. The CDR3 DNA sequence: TGTGCCAGCAGCGTAGTTGACAGGGAGGGGTCTGGAAAGTACTTC.

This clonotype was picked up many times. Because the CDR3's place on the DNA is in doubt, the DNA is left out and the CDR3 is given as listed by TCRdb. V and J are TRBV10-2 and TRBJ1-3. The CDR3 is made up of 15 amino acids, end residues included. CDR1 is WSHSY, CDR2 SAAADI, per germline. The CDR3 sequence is CASSVGPGSGNTIYF.